This entry is about one T cell receptor beta chain. These data originate in a study of blood T cells in healthy people across ages. A second PCR, run for 7 to 11 cycles, used a sample-barcoded 5' primer plus a J-beta primer mix. TCRdb re-analysed the 5' RACE reads in MiXCR, keeping a single row per CDR3 protein. Of approximately 800,000 distinct CDR3 sequences in the sample, 25% are singletons; the top ten hold 3% to 4.5%. This CDR3 contains 13 residues. Germline V gene sequence: CDR1 DFQATT, CDR2 SNEGSKA (reference sequence). V shed 3 bases and J shed 7 bases, with 12 bases lying between them. This sample was shared with a second study, whose subject was T cells of mothers and their children.

The chain carries TRBV20-1 and TRBJ1-4; D gene uncertain. This receptor was obtained from a boy younger than 18 in good health. The sample taken for sequencing was blood. CDR3 coding DNA: TGCAGTGCTAGTTGGGGATTTGGTGAAAAACTGTTTTTT. Its translation: CSASWGFGEKLFF.